These 8 T cell receptor beta chains were sequenced from one sample in a study of blood T cell repertoires in COVID-19. The assay was immunoSEQ multiplex PCR, and TCRdb's table has in-frame clones only and misses some. This sample carries about 380,000 clones, around 87% of them seen once, and the ten largest clones take 1% to 1.5%. The source material was PBMCs or T cells enriched from blood (not recorded which). These receptors came from a man under 40 who had recovered from COVID-19.

About this clone: Other DNA sequences in this sample translate to the same CDR3. The genes are TRBV18 and TRBJ1-5, with TRBD1 matching over 9 bases. The CDR3 sequence is 14 residues long. In germline, CDR1 is KGHSH, CDR2 LQKENI. Unmatched junction bases numbered 1, after V lost 3 bases and J lost 4 bases. This chain's CDR3 is CASSPGQGNQPQHF. The CDR3 nucleotides are TGTGCCAGCTCACCGGGACAGGGTAATCAGCCCCAGCATTTT.

The V call is TRBV6-5, the J call TRBJ1-5; weak D call: TRBD1 (6 bases). CDR3 length: 11 amino acids. Trimming took off 8 bases at V and 12 bases at J, with 14 bases between the two ends. Germline V gene lookup returns CDR1 MNHEY and CDR2 SVGAGI. CDR3 sequence reads: CASYREPHQHF. The CDR3 coding sequence is TGTGCCAGCTACAGGGAACCCCACCAGCATTTT.

CDR3 bases: TGTGCCAGCAGTCTGCAGGGGGCGCGAGGCTACACCTTC. Residues: CASSLQGARGYTF. The chain joins TRBV12-3 or TRBV12-4 to TRBJ1-2; 8 bases line up with TRBD1. Trimming cost V 5 bases and J 8 bases; bases outside gene matches: 7. The CDR3 totals 13 residues.

This chain connects TRBV18 to TRBJ2-4, with 8 bases fitting TRBD2. V shed 4 bases, J shed 5 bases, and the junction held 4 bases outside the gene matches. CDR1 and CDR2 from the germline V gene are KGHSH and LQKENI. The CDR3 covers 14 residues. The CDR3 region has the DNA TGTGCCAGCTCACGTCCGGGGGGGGAAAACATTCAGTACTTC. This gives the protein CASSRPGGENIQYF. The entire variable domain, with the rest obtained from reference TRBV18 and TRBJ2-4, is as follows: NAGVMQNPRHLVRRRGQEARLRCSPMKGHSHVYWYRQLPEEGLKFMVYLQKENIIDESGMPKERFSAEFPKEGPSILRIQQVVRGDSAAYFCASSRPGGENIQYFGAGTRLSVL.

In nucleotides, the CDR3 is TGTGCCAGCAGTGGAATAGGGGATAATTCACCCCTCCACTTT. It specifies CASSGIGDNSPLHF. J is TRBJ1-6 and V is TRBV28; TRBD1 might be the D (5 bases). The germline V gene encodes CDR1 MDHEN and CDR2 SYDVKM. The CDR3 is 14 residues long. Trimming shortened V by 5 bases and J by 5 bases, and 10 bases separated the two germline ends. Supplemented by reference TRBV28 and TRBJ1-6, the full variable domain reads DVKVTQSSRYLVKRTGEKVFLECVQDMDHENMFWYRQDPGLGLRLIYFSYDVKMKEKGDIPEGYSVSREKKERFSLILESASTNQTSMYLCASSGIGDNSPLHFGNGTRLTVT.

The chain employs TRBV27 and TRBJ2-3; tentative D call: TRBD2 (5 bases). The CDR3 is 15 amino acids. Germline CDR1 reads MNHEY; CDR2 reads SMNVEV (reference sequence). Trimming stripped 7 bases from V and 5 bases from J, with 19 bases between. CDR3 bases: TGTGCCAGCACCCTCCGGGCCCCGGGGAAAGATACGCAGTATTTT. It yields the protein CASTLRAPGKDTQYF.

The chain uses TRBV5-4 and TRBJ1-6, with D perhaps matching TRBD1 (5 bases). Germline V gene data show CDR1 as SGHNT and CDR2 as YYREEE (reference sequence). Trimming stripped 2 bases from V and 4 bases from J, with 10 bases between. This CDR3 spans 15 amino acids. The CDR3 sequence: CASSLKGPYNSPLHF. In DNA form, the CDR3 reads TGTGCCAGCAGCTTAAAGGGGCCATATAATTCACCCCTCCACTTT.

This chain connects TRBV4-2 to TRBJ1-6; 8 bases align to TRBD1. The J segment lost 7 bases and the V segment lost 4 bases, leaving 3 bases of the junction unmatched. The CDR3 extends over 14 amino acids. Germline V gene data show CDR1 as LGHNA and CDR2 as YNFKEQ. DNA for the CDR3: TGTGCCAGCAGCCCGGGACAGGAGAATTCACCCCTCCACTTT. Translated: CASSPGQENSPLHF.